These 19 T cell receptor beta chains were all obtained from the same sample, sequenced in a study of blood T cell repertoires in COVID-19. The protocol was immunoSEQ multiplex PCR, while the TCRdb copy is restricted to in-frame clones and leaves out a portion. The sample includes fewer than 350,000 clones, 81% seen only once; the top ten take under 3%. The sequenced material came from peripheral blood. These receptors were collected from a woman aged 55-69 years with active or convalescent COVID-19.

V gene TRBV2 combines with J gene TRBJ1-5, with no clear D. This CDR3 has 14 amino acids. V lost 2 bases to trimming and J lost 4 bases, with 9 bases between them. The germline V gene encodes CDR1 SNHLY and CDR2 FYNNEI. The CDR3 DNA sequence: TGTGCCAGCAGTGAAAGTCGGCGGAATCAGCCCCAGCATTTT. As protein: CASSESRRNQPQHF.

J is TRBJ2-1 and V is TRBV7-3; 8 nucleotides line up with TRBD1. CDR1 is SGHTA and CDR2 is FQGTGA in the germline V gene. The CDR3 totals 15 residues. V shed 5 bases and J 3 bases; nucleotides not matched to a gene: 6. The CDR3 reads CASSPGTGLYNEQFF. The CDR3 DNA reads TGTGCCAGCAGCCCCGGGACAGGCCTCTACAATGAGCAGTTCTTC.

This clone was observed once. The V gene is TRBV19, the J gene TRBJ1-2; D call uncertain. CDR1 LNHDA and CDR2 SQIVND come from the germline V gene (reference sequence). The CDR3 sequence is 14 residues long. V lost 4 bases and J lost 2, with 11 bases in between. CDR3 amino acids: CASSRGGLNYGYTF. The CDR3 DNA sequence: TGTGCCAGTAGTAGGGGAGGACTCAACTATGGCTACACCTTC.

The chain is built from TRBV7-2 and TRBJ1-2; possible D gene TRBD1, 6 bases. Trimming shortened V by 10 bases and J by 4 bases, and 16 bases separated the two germline ends. Germline CDR1 SGHTA, CDR2 FQGNSA. The CDR3 has 13 residues. CDR3: CATQRQEAYGYTF. CDR3 bases: TGTGCCACCCAAAGACAGGAGGCCTATGGCTACACCTTC.

This rearrangement joins TRBV7-2 to TRBJ1-5, with 10 nucleotides matching TRBD1. V lost 5 bases, J lost 3 bases, and 13 bases stayed unmatched. Germline V gene lookup returns CDR1 SGHTA and CDR2 FQGNSA. CDR3 length equals 18 residues. DNA of the CDR3: TGTGCCAGCAGCAGCCGGGACAGGGGTGTTTTGTACAATCAGCCCCAGCATTTT. Protein product: CASSSRDRGVLYNQPQHF.

The V and J genes are TRBV4-2 and TRBJ2-3; TRBD1 matches 8 bases. The V segment lost 0 bases and the J segment 5 bases; nucleotides outside the gene matches: 7. The CDR3 has 16 residues. Germline V gene data show CDR1 as LGHNA and CDR2 as YNFKEQ. This chain's CDR3 is CASSQDLTGGRDTQYF. CDR3 sequence (DNA): TGTGCCAGCAGCCAAGATCTTACAGGGGGTAGAGATACGCAGTATTTT.

The V gene is TRBV18, the J gene TRBJ1-1; tentatively, D is TRBD1 (5 bases). V was clipped by 6 bases and J by 4 bases, with 15 bases between them. This CDR3 is 14 amino acids long. CDR1 and CDR2 (germline): KGHSH, LQKENI. The CDR3 sequence: CASSHPGRLTEAFF. The CDR3 nucleotides are TGTGCCAGCTCCCATCCAGGGCGCCTCACTGAAGCTTTCTTT.

The CDR3 protein is CASSLGWQGSNQPQHF. Here the CDR3 DNA reads TGTGCCAGCAGCTTGGGTTGGCAGGGGAGCAATCAGCCCCAGCATTTT. The genes are TRBV5-6 and TRBJ1-5, with D perhaps TRBD1 (6 bases). V lost 0 bases, J lost 1 base, and 11 bases lay in between. The V gene's germline CDR1 is SGHDT and CDR2 YYEEEE. The CDR3 has 16 amino acids.

V is TRBV4-3 and J is TRBJ1-2, with TRBD1 matching over 7 bases. Germline V gene sequence: CDR1 LGHNA, CDR2 YSLEER. The CDR3 is made up of 17 amino acids. V was clipped by 0 bases and J by 4 bases; unmatched bases: 11. CDR3 in amino acids: CASSQEPQGYNSYGYTF. The CDR3 nucleotides read TGCGCCAGCAGCCAAGAACCACAGGGGTATAATTCCTATGGCTACACCTTC.

V is TRBV7-9 and J is TRBJ2-7; D might be TRBD2 (5 bases). Germline V gene sequence: CDR1 SEHNR, CDR2 FQNEAQ (reference sequence). CDR3 length: 13 amino acids. V lost 2 bases, J lost 4 bases, and 9 bases lay in between. The CDR3 reads CASSLTRGYEQYF. DNA of the CDR3: TGTGCCAGCAGCTTAACGCGAGGGTACGAGCAGTACTTC.

This clone has at least ten counts. This chain links TRBV2 with TRBJ1-6, with D perhaps TRBD1 (6 bases). Trimming removed 8 bases at V and 9 bases at J, with 17 bases between. CDR3 length: 14 amino acids. Per germline, CDR1 SNHLY and CDR2 FYNNEI. The CDR3 coding sequence is TGTGCCAGCCAGCAGGGCGGGGGCCCTTCACCCCTCCACTTT. Translation: CASQQGGGPSPLHF. Full variable domain (missing parts from reference TRBV2 and TRBJ1-6): EPEVTQTPSHQVTQMGQEVILRCVPISNHLYFYWYRQILGQKVEFLVSFYNNEISEKSEIFDDQFSVERPDGSNFTLKIRSTKLEDSAMYFCASQQGGGPSPLHFGNGTRLTVT.

The chain combines TRBV19 with TRBJ1-1; possible D gene TRBD1, 6 bases. The V end was cut by 8 bases, the J end by 6 bases, with 13 bases between. Per the germline V gene, CDR1 is LNHDA and CDR2 is SQIVND (reference sequence). The CDR3 sequence is 12 residues long. This CDR3 is CASGFEGAEAFF. CDR3 nucleotide sequence: TGTGCCAGTGGTTTTGAGGGGGCTGAAGCTTTCTTT.

This clone appeared a few times. The V gene is TRBV9, the J gene TRBJ1-1; D is unclear. The CDR3 is made up of 14 amino acids. V was pared by 0 bases and J by 2 bases, with 8 bases between. Per the germline V gene, CDR1 is SGDLS and CDR2 is YYNGEE. The CDR3: CASSVVLSNTEAFF. The CDR3 nucleotides read TGTGCCAGCAGCGTAGTTTTGAGCAACACTGAAGCTTTCTTT.

The rearrangement joins TRBV9 to TRBJ2-4; 10 bases line up with TRBD1. V dropped 3 bases and J dropped 6; count of bases not matched to a gene: 9. CDR1 and CDR2 (germline): SGDLS, YYNGEE. CDR3 length: 16 amino acids. The CDR3 loop is CASSAFRGDRGNIQYF. The CDR3 nucleotides read TGTGCCAGCAGCGCATTCCGCGGGGACAGGGGAAACATTCAGTACTTC.

This chain connects TRBV4-1 to TRBJ1-2; 8 bases align to TRBD1. Germline lookup yields CDR1 MGHRA and CDR2 YSYEKL. This CDR3 region has 20 residues. Germline trimming cut 0 bases from V and 2 bases from J; bases unmatched to any gene: 17. The CDR3 DNA follows: TGCGCCAGCAGCCAAGACGAGACTCAGGACAGGGAGATTTACAACTATGGCTACACCTTC. It is translated as CASSQDETQDREIYNYGYTF.

The V call is TRBV6-5, the J call TRBJ2-7; 11 positions agree with TRBD2. In germline, CDR1 is MNHEY, CDR2 SVGAGI. With V trimmed by 3 bases and J by 2 bases, 3 bases remained unmatched. CDR3 size: 15 residues. The CDR3 region has the DNA TGTGCCAGCAGTTATTTTAGCGGGGGGGCCTACGAGCAGTACTTC. Protein: CASSYFSGGAYEQYF.

The chain joins TRBV18 to TRBJ1-1; D remains ambiguous. Germline V gene sequence: CDR1 KGHSH, CDR2 LQKENI. The CDR3 has 16 residues. V was clipped by 3 bases and J by 1 base, with 15 bases between them. CDR3 in amino acids: CASSPSMELENTEAFF. The CDR3 nucleotides are TGTGCCAGCTCACCCTCTATGGAGTTAGAGAACACTGAAGCTTTCTTT. Filled out from reference TRBV18 and TRBJ1-1, the complete variable domain reads NAGVMQNPRHLVRRRGQEARLRCSPMKGHSHVYWYRQLPEEGLKFMVYLQKENIIDESGMPKERFSAEFPKEGPSILRIQQVVRGDSAAYFCASSPSMELENTEAFFGQGTRLTVV.

The chain has TRBV12-3 or TRBV12-4 and TRBJ1-1; 8 bases are a match to TRBD1. CDR3 size: 12 residues. V gave up 3 bases and J gave up 10 bases; unmatched junction bases: 4. The CDR3 sequence: CASSFRQGTAFF. The CDR3 DNA reads TGTGCCAGCAGTTTCAGACAGGGGACAGCTTTCTTT.

The chain couples TRBV6-5 to TRBJ1-2, with D unresolved. The CDR3 spans 12 residues. Trimming stripped 5 bases from V and 4 bases from J, with 8 bases between. Germline assignment: CDR1 MNHEY and CDR2 SVGAGI. DNA for the CDR3: TGTGCCAGCAGTATTCTACTCTATGGCTACACCTTC. It yields the protein CASSILLYGYTF.